Listed here are 3 T cell receptor beta chains from one sample, sequenced in a study of blood T cell repertoires in COVID-19. This table comes from immunoSEQ multiplex PCR, and its TCRdb copy is limited to in-frame clones, with some not included. The table lists about 350,000 clones, about 88% of them singletons, with about 7.6% in the top ten. What was sequenced was peripheral blood. These receptors originate from a woman in her sixties with COVID-19, enrolled during active disease.

The genes are TRBV21-1 and TRBJ2-7; the D call in the table, TRBD1, was not verified against the DNA. TRBV21-1 is termed a pseudogene. The CDR3 runs to 13 residues. For the CDR3, the DNA is TGTGCCAGCAGCAATTGGGGCTTCTACGAGCAGTACTTC. Its translation: CASSNWGFYEQYF.

The rearrangement joins TRBV13 to TRBJ2-1; D may be TRBD1 (5 bases). The V end was cut by 5 bases, the J end by 3 bases, with 17 bases between. The CDR3 extends over 16 amino acids. Germline values: CDR1 PRHDT, CDR2 FYEKMQ (reference sequence). In nucleotides, the CDR3 is TGTGCCAGCAGCGGCGATATGGGGCCGGACTACAATGAGCAGTTCTTC. This gives the protein CASSGDMGPDYNEQFF.

The V and J genes are TRBV7-2 and TRBJ1-5, with D unresolved. V was cut by 5 bases and J by 0 bases, with 5 bases left in between. Germline assignment: CDR1 SGHTA and CDR2 FQGNSA. This CDR3 has 13 residues. The CDR3 spells CASSESSNQPQHF. The CDR3 nucleotides are TGTGCCAGCAGCGAGAGTAGCAATCAGCCCCAGCATTTT.